This T cell receptor beta chain came from a study of shared clonotypes between healthy human individuals. This clone appeared once. Each cell subset's genomic DNA was divided evenly among several immunoSEQ plates. The assay was immunoSEQ multiplex PCR, and TCRdb's table has in-frame clones only and misses some. The sample contains approximately 1,500,000 clones, approximately 98% of which appear only once. The junction had 8 bases not matched to a gene; V was cut back by 5 bases and J by 3 bases. Germline V lookup: CDR1 SGHRS, CDR2 YFSETQ. The length of the CDR3 is 16 residues. The authors divided CD4+ cells into CD45RA+ naive and CD45RA-negative memory subsets.

Sequencing input: naive CD4+ T cells sorted from blood. Noted subset: CD45RA+ positively selected. This clonotype was obtained from a man younger than 45 in good health. The chain recombines TRBV5-1 with TRBJ2-2; 9 bases are a match to TRBD1. CDR3 nucleotide sequence: TGCGCCAGCAGAGGGTCTGGGACAGGGTACACCGGGGAGCTGTTTTTT. It encodes CASRGSGTGYTGELFF.